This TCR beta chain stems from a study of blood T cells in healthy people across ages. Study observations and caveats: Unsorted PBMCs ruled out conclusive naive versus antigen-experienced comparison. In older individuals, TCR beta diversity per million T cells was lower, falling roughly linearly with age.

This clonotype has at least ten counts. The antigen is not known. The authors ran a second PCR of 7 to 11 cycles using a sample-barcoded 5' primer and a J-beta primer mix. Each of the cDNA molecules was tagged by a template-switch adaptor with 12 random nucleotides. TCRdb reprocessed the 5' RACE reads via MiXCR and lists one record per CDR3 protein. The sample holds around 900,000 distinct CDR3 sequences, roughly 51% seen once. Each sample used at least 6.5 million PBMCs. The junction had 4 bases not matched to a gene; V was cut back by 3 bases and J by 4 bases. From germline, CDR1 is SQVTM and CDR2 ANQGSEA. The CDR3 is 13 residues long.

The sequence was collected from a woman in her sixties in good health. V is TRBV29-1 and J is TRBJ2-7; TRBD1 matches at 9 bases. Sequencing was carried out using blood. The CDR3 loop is CSVDTGGKYEQYF. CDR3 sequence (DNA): TGCAGCGTTGATACAGGGGGCAAGTACGAGCAGTACTTC.